Listed here are 9 T cell receptor beta chains from one sample, sequenced in a study of shared clonotypes between healthy human individuals. The repertoire was sequenced with immunoSEQ multiplex PCR; TCRdb's copy has only in-frame clones and lacks some. The sample includes approximately 1.9 million clones, 93% seen only once; the top ten take roughly 1.7%. Positively selected for CCR7, the CD45RO-negative cells used as naive CD8 cells excluded terminally differentiated effector memory CD45RA+ cells. The sequencing input was naive CD8+ T cells from PBMCs. These receptors originate from a man aged 18 to 30 in good health. Some clones in this sample may be carry-over from other donors' samples.

The table lists this clone with a few counts. The gene calls are TRBV11-2 and TRBJ2-1; unclear D gene. This CDR3 is built from 11 residues. With 2 bases removed from V and 10 bases from J, the gap between germline ends came to 6 bases. Germline CDR1 SGHAT, CDR2 FQNNGV. The chain's CDR3 is CASSLNGEQFF. CDR3 nucleotides: TGTGCCAGCAGCTTAAACGGAGAGCAGTTCTTC.

This chain joins TRBV6-5 and TRBJ2-1; D remains unclear. Germline assignment: CDR1 MNHEY and CDR2 SVGAGI. The CDR3 contains 13 residues. Trimming took off 0 bases at V and 9 bases at J, with 9 bases between the two ends. The DNA of the CDR3 is TGTGCCAGCAGTTACTCGAACTGGGGTGAGCAGTTCTTC. Translating gives CASSYSNWGEQFF.

This clone has a single count. The CDR3 DNA reads as TGCGCCAGCAGCCTCCCCCACAGCAGGGGGGACGAGGATGGCTACACCTTC. Translating it yields CASSLPHSRGDEDGYTF. The rearrangement joins TRBV4-1 to TRBJ1-2; TRBD1 matches 7 bases. With 4 bases clipped from V and 6 bases from J, the junction kept 17 bases outside the gene matches. The CDR3 is 17 residues long. Germline V gene data show CDR1 as MGHRA and CDR2 as YSYEKL.

A remark on this clone: Other DNA sequences within the sample encode an identical CDR3. This rearrangement joins TRBV7-9 to TRBJ2-1; D remains unclear. Per germline, CDR1 SEHNR and CDR2 FQNEAQ (reference sequence). The CDR3 is 16 amino acids. V lost 1 base to trimming and J lost 0 bases, with 10 bases between them. CDR3 DNA sequence: TGTGCCAGCAGCTTAGGAGGAGCGAGCTCCTACAATGAGCAGTTCTTC. It is translated as CASSLGGASSYNEQFF.

Here the CDR3 reads CASSLESYEQYF. The CDR3 coding sequence is TGTGCCAGCAGCTTGGAATCCTACGAGCAGTACTTC. This rearrangement joins TRBV5-4 to TRBJ2-7; unclear D gene. Germline V gene lookup returns CDR1 SGHNT and CDR2 YYREEE (reference sequence). CDR3 length: 12 residues. V shed 0 bases and J shed 1 base, with 2 bases lying between them.

V and J are TRBV7-9 and TRBJ2-1, with 7 bases aligning to TRBD2. The V gene end was trimmed by 2 bases and the J gene end by 4 bases; junction bases not matched to a gene: 14. The CDR3 is made up of 18 amino acids. CDR1 is SEHNR, CDR2 FQNEAQ, per germline (reference sequence). CDR3 coding DNA: TGTGCCAGCAGCTTAAAGGGGCTGGCGGGAGAGTATTACAATGAGCAGTTCTTC. It is translated as CASSLKGLAGEYYNEQFF. Full variable domain (rest looked up from reference TRBV7-9 and TRBJ2-1): DTGVSQNPRHKITKRGQNVTFRCDPISEHNRLYWYRQTLGQGPEFLTYFQNEAQLEKSRLLSDRFSAERPKGSFSTLEIQRTEQGDSAMYLCASSLKGLAGEYYNEQFFGPGTRLTVL.

J is TRBJ2-3 and V is TRBV19, with 10 bases matching TRBD2. The CDR3 covers 18 residues. V lost 5 bases and J lost 4; bases outside the gene matches: 15. CDR1 is LNHDA, CDR2 SQIVND, per germline (reference sequence). In DNA, the CDR3 is TGTGCCAGTAGTGCCAGACTAGCGGGCCTTGGTAGGGCAGATACGCAGTATTTT. It encodes CASSARLAGLGRADTQYF.

As regards this clone: In the same sample, other DNA sequences code for this CDR3. The chain recombines TRBV7-9 with TRBJ2-7; D perhaps matches TRBD2 (6 bases). The germline V gene encodes CDR1 SEHNR and CDR2 FQNEAQ (reference sequence). Trimming shortened V by 4 bases and J by 4 bases, and 8 bases separated the two germline ends. This CDR3 has 12 amino acids. CDR3 nucleotide sequence: TGTGCCAGCAGCTCCGGGAGATACGAGCAGTACTTC. Its translation: CASSSGRYEQYF.

The chain couples TRBV29-1 to TRBJ1-3; 7 nucleotides match TRBD1. J gave up 4 bases and V 5 bases, and 8 bases lay outside the gene matches. In germline, CDR1 is SQVTM, CDR2 ANQGSEA. The CDR3 covers 14 residues. Written as DNA, the CDR3 is TGCAGCGTTTCAGACAGGGCCTCAGGAAACACCATATATTTT. Amino acid sequence: CSVSDRASGNTIYF.